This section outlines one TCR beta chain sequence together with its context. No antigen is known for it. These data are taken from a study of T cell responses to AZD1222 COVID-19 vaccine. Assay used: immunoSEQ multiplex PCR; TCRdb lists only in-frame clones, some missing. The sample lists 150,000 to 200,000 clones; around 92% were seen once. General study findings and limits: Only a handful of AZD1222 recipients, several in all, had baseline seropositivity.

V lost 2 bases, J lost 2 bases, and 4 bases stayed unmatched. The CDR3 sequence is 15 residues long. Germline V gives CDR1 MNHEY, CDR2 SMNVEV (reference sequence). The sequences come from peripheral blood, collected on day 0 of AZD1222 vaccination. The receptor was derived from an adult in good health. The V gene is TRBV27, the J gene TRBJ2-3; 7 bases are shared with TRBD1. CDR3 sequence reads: CASSLDRAPTDTQYF. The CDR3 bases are TGTGCCAGCAGTTTAGACAGGGCCCCCACAGATACGCAGTATTTT.